This T cell receptor beta chain was identified in a study of CXCR3 chemokines and chemotherapy response in bladder cancer. TCRdb re-analysed the PCR reads in MiXCR, keeping a single row per CDR3 protein. The data hold several thousand distinct CDR3 sequences, with approximately 15% observed a single time. By share of the sample, this clonotype is medium-sized. Germline lookup yields CDR1 SGHTA and CDR2 FQGNSA. The V segment lost 3 bases and the J segment 1 base; nucleotides outside the gene matches: 5. The CDR3 runs to 15 residues. The source is a human donor with bladder cancer that responded to neoadjuvant chemotherapy. The chain combines TRBV7-2 with TRBJ1-2; 7 bases align to TRBD1. Collection of the sample occurred from a patient whose treatment included neoadjuvant chemotherapy. CDR3 loop: CASSFGQEVNYGYTF. The CDR3 DNA is TGTGCCAGCAGCTTCGGACAGGAGGTTAACTATGGCTACACCTTC.